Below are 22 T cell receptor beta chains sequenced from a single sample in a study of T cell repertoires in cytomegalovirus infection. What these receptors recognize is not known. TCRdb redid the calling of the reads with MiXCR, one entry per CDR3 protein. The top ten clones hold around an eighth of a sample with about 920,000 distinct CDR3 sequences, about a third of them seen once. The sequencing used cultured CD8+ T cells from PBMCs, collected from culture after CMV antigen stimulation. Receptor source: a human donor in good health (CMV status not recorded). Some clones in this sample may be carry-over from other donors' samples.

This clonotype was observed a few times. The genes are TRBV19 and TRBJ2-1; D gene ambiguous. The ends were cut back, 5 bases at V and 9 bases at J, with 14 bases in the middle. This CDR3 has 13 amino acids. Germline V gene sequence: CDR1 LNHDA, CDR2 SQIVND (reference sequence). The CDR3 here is CASSFSLSVEQFF. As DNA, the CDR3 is TGTGCCAGTAGTTTTAGCCTGAGTGTTGAGCAGTTCTTC.

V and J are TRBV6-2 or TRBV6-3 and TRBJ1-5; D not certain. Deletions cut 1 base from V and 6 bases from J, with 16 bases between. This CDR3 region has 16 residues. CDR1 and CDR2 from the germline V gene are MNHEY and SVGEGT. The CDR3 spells CASSYFDTTRIQPQHF. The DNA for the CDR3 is TGTGCCAGCAGTTACTTCGACACAACTCGCATTCAGCCCCAGCATTTT.

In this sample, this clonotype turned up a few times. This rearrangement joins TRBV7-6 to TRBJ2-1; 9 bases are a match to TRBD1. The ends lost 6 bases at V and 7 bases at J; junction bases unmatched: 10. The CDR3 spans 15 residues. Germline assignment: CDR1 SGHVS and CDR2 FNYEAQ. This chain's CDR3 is CASRAPGQGENEQFF. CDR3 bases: TGTGCCAGCAGGGCCCCGGGACAGGGTGAAAATGAGCAGTTCTTC.

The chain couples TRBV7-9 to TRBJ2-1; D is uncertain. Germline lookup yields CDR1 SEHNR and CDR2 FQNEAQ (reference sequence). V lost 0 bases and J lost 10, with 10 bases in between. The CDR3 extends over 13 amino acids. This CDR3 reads CASSLAGGTEQFF. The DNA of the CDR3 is TGTGCCAGCAGCTTAGCAGGCGGTACGGAGCAGTTCTTC.

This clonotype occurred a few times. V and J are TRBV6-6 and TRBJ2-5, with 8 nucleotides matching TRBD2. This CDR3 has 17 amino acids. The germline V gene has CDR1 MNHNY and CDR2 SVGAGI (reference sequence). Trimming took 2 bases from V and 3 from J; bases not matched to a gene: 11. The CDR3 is CASSYALRGGLEETQYF. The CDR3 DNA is TGTGCCAGCAGTTACGCTCTCCGCGGGGGGCTAGAAGAGACCCAGTACTTC.

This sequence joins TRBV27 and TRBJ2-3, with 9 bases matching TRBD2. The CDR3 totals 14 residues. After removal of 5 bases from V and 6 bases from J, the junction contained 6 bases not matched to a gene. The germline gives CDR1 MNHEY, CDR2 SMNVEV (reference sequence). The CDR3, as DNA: TGTGCCAGCAGTCCCCTCCTAGCGGGGGATACGCAGTATTTT. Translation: CASSPLLAGDTQYF.

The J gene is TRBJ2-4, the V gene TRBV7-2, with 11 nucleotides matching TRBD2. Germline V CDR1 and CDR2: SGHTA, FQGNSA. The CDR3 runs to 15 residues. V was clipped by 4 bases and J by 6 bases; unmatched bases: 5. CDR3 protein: CASSSSGGRGNIQYF. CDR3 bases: TGTGCCAGCAGCTCTAGCGGGGGGAGGGGAAACATTCAGTACTTC.

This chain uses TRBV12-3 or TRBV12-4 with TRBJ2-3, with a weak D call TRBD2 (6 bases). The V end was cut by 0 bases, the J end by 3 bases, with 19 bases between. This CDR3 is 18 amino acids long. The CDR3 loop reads CASSLALSLAGLTDTQYF. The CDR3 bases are TGTGCCAGCAGTTTAGCCCTAAGCTTGGCGGGGTTAACAGATACGCAGTATTTT.

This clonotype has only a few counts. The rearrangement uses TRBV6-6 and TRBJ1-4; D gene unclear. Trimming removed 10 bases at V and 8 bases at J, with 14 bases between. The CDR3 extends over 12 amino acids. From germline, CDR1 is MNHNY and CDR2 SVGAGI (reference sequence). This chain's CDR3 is CATRPPGEKLFF. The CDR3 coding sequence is TGTGCCACTCGGCCGCCGGGGGAAAAACTGTTTTTT.

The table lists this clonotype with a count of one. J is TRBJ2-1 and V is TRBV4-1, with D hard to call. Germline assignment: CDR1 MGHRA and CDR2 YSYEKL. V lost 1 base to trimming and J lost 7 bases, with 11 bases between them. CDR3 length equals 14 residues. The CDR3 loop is CASSQAQLGNEQFF. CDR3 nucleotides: TGCGCCAGCAGCCAAGCTCAATTGGGAAATGAGCAGTTCTTC.

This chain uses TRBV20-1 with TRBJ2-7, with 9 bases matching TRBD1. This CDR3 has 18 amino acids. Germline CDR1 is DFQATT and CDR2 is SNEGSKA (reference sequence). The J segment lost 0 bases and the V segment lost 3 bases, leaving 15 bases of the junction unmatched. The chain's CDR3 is CSASPGPGQGSTSYEQYF. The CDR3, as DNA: TGCAGTGCTAGTCCAGGCCCCGGACAGGGGAGTACCTCCTACGAGCAGTACTTC.

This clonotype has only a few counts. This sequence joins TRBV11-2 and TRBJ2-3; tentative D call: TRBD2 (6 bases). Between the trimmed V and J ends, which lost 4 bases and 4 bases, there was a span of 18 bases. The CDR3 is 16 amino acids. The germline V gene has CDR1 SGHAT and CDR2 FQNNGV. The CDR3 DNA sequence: TGTGCCAGCAGCTGGCTGGCAGGGAGGTCGGCAGATACGCAGTATTTT. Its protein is CASSWLAGRSADTQYF.

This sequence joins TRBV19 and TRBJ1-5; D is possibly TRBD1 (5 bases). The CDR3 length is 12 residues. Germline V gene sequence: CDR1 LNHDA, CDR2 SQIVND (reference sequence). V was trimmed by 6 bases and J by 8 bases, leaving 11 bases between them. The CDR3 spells CASRTVDKPQHF. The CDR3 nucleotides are TGTGCCAGTAGGACAGTCGACAAGCCCCAGCATTTT.

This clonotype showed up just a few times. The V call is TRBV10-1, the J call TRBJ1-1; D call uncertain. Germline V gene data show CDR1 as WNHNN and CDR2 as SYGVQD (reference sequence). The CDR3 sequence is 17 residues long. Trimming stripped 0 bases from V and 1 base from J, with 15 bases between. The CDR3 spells CASSESEAVLRNTEAFF. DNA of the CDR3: TGCGCCAGCAGTGAGTCGGAAGCAGTCCTAAGGAACACTGAAGCTTTCTTT.

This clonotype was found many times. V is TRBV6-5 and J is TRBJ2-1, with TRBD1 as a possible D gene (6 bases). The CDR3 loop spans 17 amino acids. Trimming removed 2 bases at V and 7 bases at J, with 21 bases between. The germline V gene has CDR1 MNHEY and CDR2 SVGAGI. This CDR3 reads CASSYRPNRELGNEQFF. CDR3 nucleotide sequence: TGTGCCAGCAGTTACCGCCCAAACAGGGAATTAGGTAATGAGCAGTTCTTC.

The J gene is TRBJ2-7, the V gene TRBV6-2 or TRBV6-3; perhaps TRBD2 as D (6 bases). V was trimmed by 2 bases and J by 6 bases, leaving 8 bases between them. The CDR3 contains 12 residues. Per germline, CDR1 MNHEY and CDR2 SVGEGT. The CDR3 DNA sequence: TGTGCCAGCAGTTACACCGGGGGCGAGCAGTACGTC. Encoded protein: CASSYTGGEQYV.

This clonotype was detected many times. The CDR3 coding sequence is TGTGCCAGCAGCTTAGGAACGGCGGTAGGTTCTTTCTTT. It yields the protein CASSLGTAVGSFF. V and J are TRBV11-2 and TRBJ1-1; D remains ambiguous. This CDR3 contains 13 residues. V was pared by 1 base and J by 12 bases, with 15 bases between. Germline V gene lookup returns CDR1 SGHAT and CDR2 FQNNGV.

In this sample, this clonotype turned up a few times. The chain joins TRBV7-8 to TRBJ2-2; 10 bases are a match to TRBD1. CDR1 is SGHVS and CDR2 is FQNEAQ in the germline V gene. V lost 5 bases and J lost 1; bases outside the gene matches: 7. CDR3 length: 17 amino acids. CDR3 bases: TGTGCCAGCAGCGTACCGAGGACAGGGGGGAACACCGGGGAGCTGTTTTTT. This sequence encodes CASSVPRTGGNTGELFF.

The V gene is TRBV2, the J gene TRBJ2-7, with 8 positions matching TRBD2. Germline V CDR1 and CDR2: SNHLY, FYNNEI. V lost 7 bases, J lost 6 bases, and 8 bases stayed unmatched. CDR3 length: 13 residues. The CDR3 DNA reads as TGTGCCAGCACTGGACGGGGGGGCTCCGAGCAGTACGTC. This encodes CASTGRGGSEQYV.

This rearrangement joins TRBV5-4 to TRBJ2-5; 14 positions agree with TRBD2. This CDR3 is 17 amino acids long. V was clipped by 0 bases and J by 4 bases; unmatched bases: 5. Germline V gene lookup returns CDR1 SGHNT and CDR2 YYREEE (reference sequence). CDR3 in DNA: TGTGCCAGCAGCTTGGTGACTAGCGGGGGGGCCAGAGAGACCCAGTACTTC. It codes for CASSLVTSGGARETQYF.

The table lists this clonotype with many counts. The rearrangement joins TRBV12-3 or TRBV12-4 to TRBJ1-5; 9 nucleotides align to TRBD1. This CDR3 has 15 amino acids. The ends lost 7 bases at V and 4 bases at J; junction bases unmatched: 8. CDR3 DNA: TGTGCCAGCACTCAGACCGGGACAGGGAATCAGCCCCAGCATTTT. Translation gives CASTQTGTGNQPQHF.

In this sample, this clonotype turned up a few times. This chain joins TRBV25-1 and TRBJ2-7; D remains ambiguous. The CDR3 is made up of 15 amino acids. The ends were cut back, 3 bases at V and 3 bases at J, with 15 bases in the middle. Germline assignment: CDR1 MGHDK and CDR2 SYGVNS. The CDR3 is CASSEWGTDRYEQYF. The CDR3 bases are TGTGCCAGCAGTGAGTGGGGAACAGACCGCTACGAGCAGTACTTC.